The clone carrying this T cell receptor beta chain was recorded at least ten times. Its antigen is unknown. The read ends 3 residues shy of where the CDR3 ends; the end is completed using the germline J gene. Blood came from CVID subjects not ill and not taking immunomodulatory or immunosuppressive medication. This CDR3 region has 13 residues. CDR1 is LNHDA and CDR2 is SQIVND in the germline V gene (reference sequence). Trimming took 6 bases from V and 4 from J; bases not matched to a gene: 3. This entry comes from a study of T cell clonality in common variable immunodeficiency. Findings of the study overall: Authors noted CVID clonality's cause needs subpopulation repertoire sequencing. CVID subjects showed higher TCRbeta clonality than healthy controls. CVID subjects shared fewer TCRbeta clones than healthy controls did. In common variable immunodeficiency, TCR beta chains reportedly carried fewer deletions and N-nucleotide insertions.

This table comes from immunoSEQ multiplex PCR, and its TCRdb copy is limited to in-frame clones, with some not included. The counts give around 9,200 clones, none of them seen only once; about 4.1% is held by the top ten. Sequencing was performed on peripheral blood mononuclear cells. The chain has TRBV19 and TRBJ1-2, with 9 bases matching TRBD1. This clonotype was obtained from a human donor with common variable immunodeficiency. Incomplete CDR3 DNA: TGTGCCAGTAGCCCGACAGGGGGCTATGGC. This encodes CASSPTGGYG. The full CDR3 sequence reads CASSPTGGYGYTF.